One sample yielded the 28 T cell receptor beta chains listed below, sequenced in a study of blood T cell repertoires in COVID-19. The data were produced by immunoSEQ multiplex PCR, yet TCRdb's version contains in-frame clones alone and is incomplete. The sample consists of around 450,000 clones, around 90% of them appearing once. The source material was PBMCs or T cells enriched from blood (not recorded which). The receptors were gathered from a woman between 18 and 30 years old who had recovered from COVID-19.

The J gene is TRBJ2-7, the V gene TRBV19; the D gene is possibly TRBD2 (7 bases). Deletions cut 9 bases from V and 3 bases from J, with 15 bases between. Germline CDR1 LNHDA, CDR2 SQIVND (reference sequence). This CDR3 comprises 13 residues. In DNA form, the CDR3 reads TGTGCCAGAGGGGGGGGGAGCAACTACGAGCAGTACTTC. Its protein is CARGGGSNYEQYF.

The chain is built from TRBV11-2 and TRBJ1-1; TRBD1 aligns across 7 bases. Germline CDR1 SGHAT, CDR2 FQNNGV. The length of the CDR3 is 18 residues. Unmatched junction bases numbered 12, after V lost 1 base and J lost 1 base. CDR3 loop: CASSLASPFRGPNTEAFF. Written as DNA, the CDR3 is TGTGCCAGCAGCTTAGCCTCCCCGTTTAGGGGGCCGAACACTGAAGCTTTCTTT. The full variable domain, completed using reference TRBV11-2 and TRBJ1-1, is EAGVAQSPRYKIIEKRQSVAFWCNPISGHATLYWYQQILGQGPKLLIQFQNNGVVDDSQLPKDRFSAERLKGVDSTLKIQPAKLEDSAVYLCASSLASPFRGPNTEAFFGQGTRLTVV.

This chain links TRBV18 with TRBJ1-2; D unclear. Germline lookup yields CDR1 KGHSH and CDR2 LQKENI. This CDR3 has 17 residues. Trimming shortened V by 2 bases and J by 11 bases, and 27 bases separated the two germline ends. The CDR3 sequence: CASSPSARGDLSKEYTF. Here the CDR3 DNA reads TGTGCCAGCTCACCATCGGCTCGAGGCGATCTCTCGAAGGAATACACCTTC.

This clone was seen ten or more times. The chain employs TRBV28 and TRBJ2-7; TRBD1 aligns across 8 bases. V lost 6 bases, J lost 3 bases, and 10 bases stayed unmatched. Germline V gene sequence: CDR1 MDHEN, CDR2 SYDVKM. The CDR3 spans 15 residues. DNA for the CDR3: TGTGCCAGCAGGAAAGCACAGGGGGAGTACTACGAGCAGTACTTC. Translating gives CASRKAQGEYYEQYF.

V usage is TRBV10-3 and J usage is TRBJ2-2; 7 positions agree with TRBD2. The V gene end was trimmed by 4 bases and the J gene end by 6 bases; junction bases not matched to a gene: 8. Per germline, CDR1 ENHRY and CDR2 SYGVKD. The CDR3 spans 15 residues. CDR3 residues: CAISGLAGNAGELFF. The CDR3 DNA reads as TGTGCCATCAGTGGACTAGCCGGTAACGCCGGGGAGCTGTTTTTT.

In its sample, this clone was seen a few times. The chain carries TRBV10-3 and TRBJ1-5; no clear D. With 5 bases removed from V and 4 bases from J, the gap between germline ends came to 12 bases. CDR1 is ENHRY, CDR2 SYGVKD, per germline. The CDR3 covers 14 residues. The CDR3 sequence: CAISHGLGNQPQHF. The CDR3 DNA reads as TGTGCCATCAGTCACGGACTGGGAAATCAGCCCCAGCATTTT.

This clone was seen only once. The rearrangement links TRBV3-1 (or the pseudogene TRBV3-2) to TRBJ2-5; 8 bases are shared with TRBD2. From germline, CDR1 is LGHDT and CDR2 YNNKEL (reference sequence). The CDR3 covers 18 residues. The V segment lost 0 bases and the J segment 2 bases; nucleotides outside the gene matches: 11. CDR3 amino acids: CASSQDRGGVYIQETQYF. In DNA form, the CDR3 reads TGTGCCAGCAGCCAAGATCGGGGGGGGGTCTATATACAAGAGACCCAGTACTTC.

V and J are TRBV1 and TRBJ2-1; the table's D call TRBD2 went unverified against the DNA. TRBV1 represents a pseudogene. CDR3 length: 18 amino acids. The CDR3: CTSSQDGKGLALTSEQFF. The CDR3, as DNA: TGCACCAGCAGCCAAGATGGTAAAGGACTAGCCCTCACCAGTGAGCAGTTCTTC.

The genes are TRBV10-3 and TRBJ2-1; 13 nucleotides align to TRBD2. Germline values: CDR1 ENHRY, CDR2 SYGVKD. This CDR3 comprises 15 residues. V shed 5 bases, J shed 9 bases, and the junction held 7 bases outside the gene matches. Here the CDR3 reads CAISSLAGGPSEQFF. The CDR3 DNA is TGTGCCATCAGTTCACTAGCGGGGGGGCCCAGTGAGCAGTTCTTC.

V gene TRBV5-6 combines with J gene TRBJ2-7; TRBD2 agrees at 10 bases. This CDR3 comprises 15 residues. The V gene end was trimmed by 0 bases and the J gene end by 8 bases; junction bases not matched to a gene: 8. Looked up from germline, CDR1 is SGHDT and CDR2 is YYEEEE. CDR3 region: CASSLGSGGPAKQYF. DNA of the CDR3: TGTGCCAGCAGCTTGGGTAGCGGGGGGCCCGCCAAGCAGTACTTC.

The V gene is TRBV19, the J gene TRBJ2-3, with D possibly TRBD1 on 5 matching bases. This CDR3 is 14 amino acids long. Trimming took off 5 bases at V and 4 bases at J, with 13 bases between the two ends. Germline values: CDR1 LNHDA, CDR2 SQIVND (reference sequence). The CDR3 sequence is CASSGQGLADTQYF. As DNA, the CDR3 is TGTGCCAGTAGTGGCCAGGGCCTGGCAGATACGCAGTATTTT.

The rearrangement links TRBV5-6 to TRBJ1-5, with D hard to call. This CDR3 spans 16 amino acids. Germline CDR1 is SGHDT and CDR2 is YYEEEE. V gave up 2 bases and J gave up 0 bases, with 12 bases separating them. The CDR3 DNA reads TGTGCCAGCAGCTTCGGAGGACTGTATAGCAATCAGCCCCAGCATTTT. Encoded protein: CASSFGGLYSNQPQHF.

This rearrangement joins TRBV12-5 to TRBJ1-3; D perhaps matches TRBD1 (5 bases). The CDR3 is made up of 17 amino acids. Trimming took 1 base from V and 4 from J, leaving 17 bases between them. Germline V gene sequence: CDR1 LGHNT, CDR2 FRNRAP. CDR3: CASGLDPHAAGGNTIYF. As DNA, the CDR3 is TGTGCTAGTGGTTTGGACCCTCACGCGGCAGGGGGAAACACCATATATTTT.

CDR3 in amino acids: CSVEGTTGGEQFF. The CDR3 DNA sequence: TGCAGCGTTGAGGGAACCACCGGGGGTGAGCAGTTCTTC. The chain combines TRBV29-1 with TRBJ2-1; a possible D gene is TRBD2 (6 bases). The germline V and J ends were trimmed by 3 bases and 9 bases, with 15 bases remaining between them. CDR1 SQVTM and CDR2 ANQGSEA come from the germline V gene. CDR3 length: 13 amino acids.

V gene TRBV5-1 combines with J gene TRBJ1-1; D is unclear. V was trimmed by 1 base and J by 2 bases, leaving 6 bases between them. Germline loops: CDR1 SGHRS, CDR2 YFSETQ. The CDR3 extends over 13 amino acids. CDR3 region: CASSLYVNTEAFF. The CDR3 DNA reads TGCGCCAGCAGCTTGTATGTCAACACTGAAGCTTTCTTT.

The chain combines TRBV3-1 (or the pseudogene TRBV3-2) with TRBJ2-3; maybe TRBD2 (6 bases). The CDR3 sequence is 14 residues long. Trimming removed 6 bases from V and 8 bases from J, with 18 bases in between. The germline V gene has CDR1 LGHDT and CDR2 YNNKEL (reference sequence). CDR3 nucleotides: TGTGCCAGCAGTCGACTAGGGGACCCAAGTACGCAGTATTTT. Amino acids: CASSRLGDPSTQYF.

V gene TRBV4-1 combines with J gene TRBJ2-7, with 7 bases matching TRBD2. Germline CDR1 MGHRA, CDR2 YSYEKL. The CDR3 runs 15 residues. V shed 6 bases and J 3 bases; nucleotides not matched to a gene: 11. CDR3: CASSWRLADLYEQYF. Here the CDR3 DNA reads TGCGCCAGCAGTTGGAGGCTAGCGGATCTCTACGAGCAGTACTTC.

CDR3 coding DNA: TGTGCCAGCAACCTAGGACTGAGCGGGGGTGTCCAAGAGACCCAGTACTTC. The encoded protein is CASNLGLSGGVQETQYF. V is TRBV5-4 and J is TRBJ2-5, with 8 bases identical to TRBD2. Germline assignment: CDR1 SGHNT and CDR2 YYREEE (reference sequence). With 6 bases clipped from V and 1 base from J, the junction kept 14 bases outside the gene matches. This CDR3 is 17 amino acids long.

The V gene is TRBV19, the J gene TRBJ2-7; a possible D gene is TRBD1 (5 bases). V gave up 2 bases and J gave up 5 bases, with 10 bases separating them. Germline CDR1 is LNHDA and CDR2 is SQIVND (reference sequence). The CDR3 spans 13 residues. The CDR3 loop reads CASSIQGMNEQYF. Written as DNA, the CDR3 is TGTGCCAGTAGTATACAGGGAATGAACGAGCAGTACTTC.

The genes are TRBV6-5 and TRBJ2-2, with a possible D match to TRBD1 (5 bases). The ends were cut back, 6 bases at V and 5 bases at J, with 10 bases in the middle. The CDR3 spans 13 residues. Germline CDR1 reads MNHEY; CDR2 reads SVGAGI. DNA of the CDR3: TGTGCCAGCAGCCCCAGGGAAACCGGGGAGCTGTTTTTT. Translation gives CASSPRETGELFF.

The V gene is TRBV25-1, the J gene TRBJ1-2; D not resolved. The V end was cut by 10 bases, the J end by 5 bases, with 17 bases between. This CDR3 contains 13 residues. Germline loops: CDR1 MGHDK, CDR2 SYGVNS. In DNA form, the CDR3 reads TGTGCCACCCCAGGTGAGGGATTGTATGGCTACACCTTC. Protein: CATPGEGLYGYTF.

About this clone itself: The same CDR3 can be traced to other DNA sequences in this sample. The chain couples TRBV3-1 (or the pseudogene TRBV3-2) to TRBJ2-3; TRBD2 aligns across 7 bases. CDR3 size: 13 residues. The V and J ends lost 3 bases and 3 bases, in that order; junction bases with no gene match: 0. Looked up from germline, CDR1 is LGHDT and CDR2 is YNNKEL (reference sequence). The CDR3 spells CASSQGGTDTQYF. The CDR3 DNA reads as TGTGCCAGCAGCCAGGGAGGGACAGATACGCAGTATTTT.

This clone was counted a few times. This chain connects TRBV27 to TRBJ1-6; 7 positions match TRBD1. The CDR3 spans 14 residues. CDR1 and CDR2 (germline): MNHEY, SMNVEV (reference sequence). J was trimmed by 8 bases and V by 3 bases; bases with no gene match: 4. The CDR3 sequence is CASSFGTVYSPLHF. CDR3 sequence (DNA): TGTGCCAGCAGTTTCGGGACAGTATATTCACCCCTCCACTTT.

This clone was observed a single time. The gene calls are TRBV30 and TRBJ2-3, with 8 bases fitting TRBD1. Looked up from germline, CDR1 is GTSNPN and CDR2 is SVGIG (reference sequence). CDR3 length: 15 residues. Here the CDR3 DNA reads TGTGCTCTCGCCCTACAGGGGGGACGCACAGATACGCAGTATTTT. Protein: CALALQGGRTDTQYF.

This rearrangement joins TRBV2 to TRBJ1-4, with TRBD1 as a possible D gene (5 bases). This CDR3 has 14 amino acids. V was clipped by 8 bases and J by 1 base, with 11 bases between them. Germline values: CDR1 SNHLY, CDR2 FYNNEI. The CDR3 loop is CASGRGRTNEKLFF. In DNA form, the CDR3 reads TGTGCCAGCGGGAGGGGTAGAACTAATGAAAAACTGTTTTTT.

The V gene is TRBV5-5, the J gene TRBJ1-2; 7 bases are a match to TRBD1. The CDR3 spans 15 residues. The V gene's germline CDR1 is SGHKS and CDR2 YYEKEE (reference sequence). V trimming: 3 bases; J trimming: 2 bases; junction bases outside the gene matches: 7. The CDR3 reads CASSSLEQGNYGYTF. The CDR3 coding sequence is TGTGCCAGCAGCTCACTTGAACAGGGGAACTATGGCTACACCTTC.

The V call is TRBV4-1, the J call TRBJ2-7; tentative D call: TRBD2 (6 bases). There are 17 residues in the CDR3. V dropped 1 base and J dropped 2 bases, with 18 bases sitting between them. Germline values: CDR1 MGHRA, CDR2 YSYEKL. This CDR3 is CASSQVYRGRGAYEQYF. In nucleotides, the CDR3 is TGCGCCAGCAGCCAAGTATATCGGGGCCGCGGGGCCTACGAGCAGTACTTC.

This clone was observed a few times. Other DNA sequences in the sample encode the same CDR3. The chain recombines TRBV28 with TRBJ1-2; unclear D gene. Germline-derived CDR1 and CDR2 are MDHEN and SYDVKM. V was trimmed by 5 bases and J by 5 bases, leaving 3 bases between them. This CDR3 comprises 10 residues. CDR3 sequence (DNA): TGTGCCAGCAGTCGGTATGGCTACACCTTC. As protein: CASSRYGYTF.